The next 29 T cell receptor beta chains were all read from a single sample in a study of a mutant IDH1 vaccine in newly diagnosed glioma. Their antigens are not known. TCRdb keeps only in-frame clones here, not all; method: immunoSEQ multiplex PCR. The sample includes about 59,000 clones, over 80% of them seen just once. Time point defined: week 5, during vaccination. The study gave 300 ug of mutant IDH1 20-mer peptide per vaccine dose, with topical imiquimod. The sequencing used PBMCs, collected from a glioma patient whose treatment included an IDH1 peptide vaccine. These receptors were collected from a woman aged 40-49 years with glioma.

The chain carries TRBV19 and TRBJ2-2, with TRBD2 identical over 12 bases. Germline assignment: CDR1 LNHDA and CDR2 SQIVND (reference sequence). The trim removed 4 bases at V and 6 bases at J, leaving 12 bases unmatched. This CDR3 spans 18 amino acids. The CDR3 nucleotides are TGTGCCAGTAGTACGAGACTAGCGGGAGTTGGGGCTTCCGGGGAGCTGTTTTTT. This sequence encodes CASSTRLAGVGASGELFF.

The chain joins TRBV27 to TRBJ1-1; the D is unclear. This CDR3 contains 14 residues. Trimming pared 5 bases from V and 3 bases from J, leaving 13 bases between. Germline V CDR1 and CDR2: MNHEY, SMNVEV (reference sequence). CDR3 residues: CASSPAGRHTEAFF. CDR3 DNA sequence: TGTGCCAGCAGTCCCGCTGGGCGACACACTGAAGCTTTCTTT.

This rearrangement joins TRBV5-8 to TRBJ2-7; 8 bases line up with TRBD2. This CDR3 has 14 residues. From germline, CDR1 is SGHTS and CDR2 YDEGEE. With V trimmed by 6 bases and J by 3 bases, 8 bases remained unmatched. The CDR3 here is CASKRLALVYEQYF. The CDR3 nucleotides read TGTGCCAGCAAACGACTAGCGTTGGTCTACGAGCAGTACTTC.

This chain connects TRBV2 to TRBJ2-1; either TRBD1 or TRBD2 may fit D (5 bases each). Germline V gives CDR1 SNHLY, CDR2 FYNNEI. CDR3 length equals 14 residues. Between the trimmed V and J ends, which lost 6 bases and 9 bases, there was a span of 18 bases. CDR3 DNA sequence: TGTGCCAGCAGCGCAGGGACGACCGGTAGTGAGCAGTTCTTC. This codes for CASSAGTTGSEQFF.

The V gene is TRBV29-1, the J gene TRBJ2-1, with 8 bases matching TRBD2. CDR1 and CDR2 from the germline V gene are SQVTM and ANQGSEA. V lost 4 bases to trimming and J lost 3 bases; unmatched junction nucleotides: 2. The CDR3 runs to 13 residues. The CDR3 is CSVAREGYNEQFF. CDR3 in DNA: TGCAGCGTTGCACGGGAGGGCTACAATGAGCAGTTCTTC.

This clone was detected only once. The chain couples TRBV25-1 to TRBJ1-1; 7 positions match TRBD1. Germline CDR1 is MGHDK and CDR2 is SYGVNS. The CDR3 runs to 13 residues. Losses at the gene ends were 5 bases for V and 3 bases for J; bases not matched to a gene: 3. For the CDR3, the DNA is TGTGCCAGCAGTCCGGGACAGCACACTGAAGCTTTCTTT. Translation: CASSPGQHTEAFF.

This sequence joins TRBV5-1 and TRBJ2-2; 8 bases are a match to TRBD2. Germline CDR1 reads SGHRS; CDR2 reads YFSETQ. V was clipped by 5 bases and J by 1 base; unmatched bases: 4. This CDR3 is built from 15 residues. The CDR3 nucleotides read TGCGCCAGCAGTTCAAGCGGGGGGAACACCGGGGAGCTGTTTTTT. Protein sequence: CASSSSGGNTGELFF.

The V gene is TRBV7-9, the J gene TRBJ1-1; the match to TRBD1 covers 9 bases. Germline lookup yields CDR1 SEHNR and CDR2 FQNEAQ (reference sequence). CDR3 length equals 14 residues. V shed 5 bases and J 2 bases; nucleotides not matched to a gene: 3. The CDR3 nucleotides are TGTGCCAGCAGCAGGGGACAGGGCAACACTGAAGCTTTCTTT. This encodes CASSRGQGNTEAFF.

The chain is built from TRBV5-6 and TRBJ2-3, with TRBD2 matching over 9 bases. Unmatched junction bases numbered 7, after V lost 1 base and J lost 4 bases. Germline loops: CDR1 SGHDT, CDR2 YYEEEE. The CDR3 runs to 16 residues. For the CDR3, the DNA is TGTGCCAGCAGCTTGAGCGCTAGCGGGGAACCAGATACGCAGTATTTT. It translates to CASSLSASGEPDTQYF.

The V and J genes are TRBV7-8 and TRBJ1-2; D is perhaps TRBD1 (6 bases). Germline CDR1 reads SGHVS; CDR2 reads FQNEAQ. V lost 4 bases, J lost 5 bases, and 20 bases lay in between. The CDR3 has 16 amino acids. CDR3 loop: CASSSTTGSRGYGYTF. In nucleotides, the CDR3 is TGTGCCAGCAGCTCAACAACTGGATCCAGGGGTTATGGCTACACCTTC.

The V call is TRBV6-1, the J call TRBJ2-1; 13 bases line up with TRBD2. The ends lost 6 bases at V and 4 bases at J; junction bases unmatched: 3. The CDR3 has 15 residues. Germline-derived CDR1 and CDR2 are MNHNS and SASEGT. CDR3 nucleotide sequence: TGTGCCAGCAGAGGACTAGCGGGAGCTTACAATGAGCAGTTCTTC. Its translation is CASRGLAGAYNEQFF.

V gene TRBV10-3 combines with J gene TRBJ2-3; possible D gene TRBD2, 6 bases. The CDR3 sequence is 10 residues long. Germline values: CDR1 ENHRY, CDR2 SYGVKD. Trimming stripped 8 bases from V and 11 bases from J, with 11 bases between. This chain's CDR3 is CAIGGDEQYF. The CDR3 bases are TGTGCCATCGGCGGGGACGAGCAGTATTTT.

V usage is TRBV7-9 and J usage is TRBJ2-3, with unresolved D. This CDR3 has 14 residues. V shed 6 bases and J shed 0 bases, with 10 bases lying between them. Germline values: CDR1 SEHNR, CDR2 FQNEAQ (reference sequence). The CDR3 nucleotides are TGTGCCAGCAGTCGCGACCGCAGCACAGATACGCAGTATTTT. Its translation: CASSRDRSTDTQYF.

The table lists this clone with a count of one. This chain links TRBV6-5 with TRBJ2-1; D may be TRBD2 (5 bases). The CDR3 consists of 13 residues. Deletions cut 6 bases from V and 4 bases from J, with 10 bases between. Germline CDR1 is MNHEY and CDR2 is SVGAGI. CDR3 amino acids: CASRVGMYNEQFF. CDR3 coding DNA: TGTGCCAGCAGGGTCGGGATGTACAATGAGCAGTTCTTC.

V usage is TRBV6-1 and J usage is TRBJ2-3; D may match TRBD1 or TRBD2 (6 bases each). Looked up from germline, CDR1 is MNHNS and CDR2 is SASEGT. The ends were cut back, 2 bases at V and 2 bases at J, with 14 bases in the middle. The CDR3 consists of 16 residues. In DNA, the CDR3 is TGTGCCAGCAGTGAACGGGGGCAGGGGTTCACAGATACGCAGTATTTT. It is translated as CASSERGQGFTDTQYF.

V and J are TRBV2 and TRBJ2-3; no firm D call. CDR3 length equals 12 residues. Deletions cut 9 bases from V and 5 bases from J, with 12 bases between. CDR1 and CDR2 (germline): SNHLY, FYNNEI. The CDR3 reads CASRQFGDTQYF. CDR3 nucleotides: TGTGCCAGTCGGCAGTTTGGAGATACGCAGTATTTT.

The CDR3 loop reads CAISTGTSGNEQFF. The DNA for the CDR3 is TGTGCCATCAGTACCGGGACTAGTGGGAATGAGCAGTTCTTC. The chain uses TRBV10-3 and TRBJ2-1; TRBD2 aligns across 8 bases. V trimming: 5 bases; J trimming: 7 bases; junction bases outside the gene matches: 7. The CDR3 runs 14 residues. CDR1 is ENHRY, CDR2 SYGVKD, per germline.

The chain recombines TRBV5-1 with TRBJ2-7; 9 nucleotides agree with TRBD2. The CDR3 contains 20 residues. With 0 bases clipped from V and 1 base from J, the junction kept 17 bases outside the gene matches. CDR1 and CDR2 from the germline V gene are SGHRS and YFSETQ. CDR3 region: CASSLGGKGLAGQPSYEQYF. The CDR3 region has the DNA TGCGCCAGCAGCTTGGGCGGGAAAGGGCTAGCGGGACAGCCGTCCTACGAGCAGTACTTC.

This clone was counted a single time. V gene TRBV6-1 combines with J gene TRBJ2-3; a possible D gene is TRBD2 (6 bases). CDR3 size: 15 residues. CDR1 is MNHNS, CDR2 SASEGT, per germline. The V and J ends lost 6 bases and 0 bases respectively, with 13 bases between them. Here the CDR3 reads CASSPIGGSTDTQYF. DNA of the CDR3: TGTGCCAGCAGCCCTATCGGGGGTAGCACAGATACGCAGTATTTT.

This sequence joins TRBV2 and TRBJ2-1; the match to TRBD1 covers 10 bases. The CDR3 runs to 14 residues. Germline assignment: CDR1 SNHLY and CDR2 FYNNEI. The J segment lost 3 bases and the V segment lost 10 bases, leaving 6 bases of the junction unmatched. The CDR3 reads CANNRDRGYNEQFF. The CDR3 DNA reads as TGTGCCAATAACCGGGACAGGGGCTACAATGAGCAGTTCTTC.

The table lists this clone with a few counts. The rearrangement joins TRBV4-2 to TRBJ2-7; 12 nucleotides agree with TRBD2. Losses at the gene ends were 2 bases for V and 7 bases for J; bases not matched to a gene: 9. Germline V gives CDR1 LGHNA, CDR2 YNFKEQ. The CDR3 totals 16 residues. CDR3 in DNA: TGTGCCAGCAGCCAAAATCTAGCGGGAGGGCCTCGTGAGCAGTACTTC. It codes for CASSQNLAGGPREQYF.

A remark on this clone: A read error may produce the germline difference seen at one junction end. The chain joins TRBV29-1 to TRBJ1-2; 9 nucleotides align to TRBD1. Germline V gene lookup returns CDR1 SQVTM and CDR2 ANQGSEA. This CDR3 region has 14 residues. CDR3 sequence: CSVGQGQGNFGYTF. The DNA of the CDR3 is TGCAGCGTTGGCCAAGGACAGGGGAACTTTGGCTACACCTTC.

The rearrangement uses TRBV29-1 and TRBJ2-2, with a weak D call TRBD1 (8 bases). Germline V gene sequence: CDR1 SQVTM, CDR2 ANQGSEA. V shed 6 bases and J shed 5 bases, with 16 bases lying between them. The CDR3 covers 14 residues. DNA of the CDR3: TGCAGCGTGGCCGAACAGGGGGGGACCGGGGAGCTGTTTTTT. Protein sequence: CSVAEQGGTGELFF.

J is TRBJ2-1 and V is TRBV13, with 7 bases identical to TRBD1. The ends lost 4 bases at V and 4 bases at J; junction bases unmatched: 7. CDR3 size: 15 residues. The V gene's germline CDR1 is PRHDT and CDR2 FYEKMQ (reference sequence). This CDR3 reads CASSSTGVRYNEQFF. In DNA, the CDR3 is TGTGCCAGCAGCTCCACAGGGGTCAGGTACAATGAGCAGTTCTTC. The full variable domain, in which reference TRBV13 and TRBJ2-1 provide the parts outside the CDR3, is AAGVIQSPRHLIKEKRETATLKCYPIPRHDTVYWYQQGPGQDPQFLISFYEKMQSDKGSIPDRFSAQQFSDYHSELNMSSLELGDSALYFCASSSTGVRYNEQFFGPGTRLTVL.

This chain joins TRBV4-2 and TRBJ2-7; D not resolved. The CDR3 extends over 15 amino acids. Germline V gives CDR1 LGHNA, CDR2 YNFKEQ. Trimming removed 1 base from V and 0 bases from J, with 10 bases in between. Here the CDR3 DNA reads TGTGCCAGCAGCCAAGCGACCCTGAGCTCCTACGAGCAGTACTTC. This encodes CASSQATLSSYEQYF.

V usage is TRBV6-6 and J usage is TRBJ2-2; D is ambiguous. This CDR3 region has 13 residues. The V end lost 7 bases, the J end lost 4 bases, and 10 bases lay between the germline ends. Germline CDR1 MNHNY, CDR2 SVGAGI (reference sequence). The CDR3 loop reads CASIRGITGELFF. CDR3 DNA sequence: TGTGCCAGCATACGTGGGATCACCGGGGAGCTGTTTTTT.

The CDR3 region is CASSQEKDTDTQYF. The CDR3 DNA follows: TGTGCCAGCAGCCAAGAAAAGGACACAGATACGCAGTATTTT. J is TRBJ2-3 and V is TRBV4-2; the D is unclear. Looked up from germline, CDR1 is LGHNA and CDR2 is YNFKEQ. With 0 bases removed from V and 2 bases from J, the gap between germline ends came to 6 bases. The length of the CDR3 is 14 residues.

The CDR3 loop is CASSQDSVGQTYEQYF. In nucleotides, the CDR3 is TGCGCCAGCAGCCAAGATAGTGTCGGACAGACATACGAGCAGTACTTC. The chain joins TRBV4-1 to TRBJ2-7; TRBD1 might be the D (6 bases). Germline CDR1 reads MGHRA; CDR2 reads YSYEKL. Trimming shortened V by 0 bases and J by 4 bases, and 16 bases separated the two germline ends. CDR3 length equals 16 residues.

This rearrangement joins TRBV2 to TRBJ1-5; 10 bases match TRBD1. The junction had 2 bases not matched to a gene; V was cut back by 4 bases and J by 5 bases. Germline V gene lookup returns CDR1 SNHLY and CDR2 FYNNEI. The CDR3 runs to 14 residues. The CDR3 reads CASSGQGAHQPQHF. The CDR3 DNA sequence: TGTGCCAGCAGTGGACAGGGGGCTCATCAGCCCCAGCATTTT.